This is a list of T cell receptor beta chains from one sample in a study of shared clonotypes between healthy human individuals. Sequenced by immunoSEQ multiplex PCR; TCRdb stores in-frame clones only, minus some. The table records about 380,000 clones, roughly 96% of them present only once. The sequencing input was memory CD8+ T cells sorted from blood. These receptors were collected from a man aged 25 to 40 in good health. Each CDR3 is given with its conserved first and last residue. The D gene is left open where the match is weak. Size values are once, few and many counts, or a class for expanded clones, and some rows have none.

cdr3_length	v_call	d_call	j_call	clone_size	cdr3_aa	cdr3_nt
16	TRBV30	.	TRBJ2-1	.	CAWSVGWPPNHNEQFF	TGTGCCTGGAGCGTTGGGTGGCCGCCGAATCACAATGAGCAGTTCTTC
16	TRBV4-1	TRBD1	TRBJ1-3	.	CASSQDRALSGNTIYF	TGCGCCAGCAGCCAGGACAGGGCCCTATCTGGAAACACCATATATTTT
12	TRBV29-1	.	TRBJ2-2	.	CSVRTGSGELFF	TGCAGCGTCAGAACAGGGTCCGGGGAGCTGTTTTTT
16	TRBV6-1	TRBD1	TRBJ1-5	.	CASSERLTGANQPQHF	TGTGCCAGCAGTGAGAGGCTGACAGGGGCCAATCAGCCCCAGCATTTT
16	TRBV9	.	TRBJ2-1	.	CASSVAIAGSYNEQFF	TGTGCCAGCAGCGTGGCTATCGCGGGCTCCTACAATGAGCAGTTCTTC
14	TRBV29-1	.	TRBJ2-2	.	CSARPDAGNGELFF	TGCAGCGCCCGCCCCGATGCGGGCAACGGGGAGCTGTTTTTT
13	TRBV6-5	TRBD1	TRBJ1-5	.	CASRTGTNQPQHF	TGTGCCAGCCGGACAGGGACCAATCAGCCCCAGCATTTT
13	TRBV28	.	TRBJ2-7	.	CASKGGRSYEQYF	TGTGCCAGCAAAGGGGGGAGGTCCTACGAGCAGTACTTC
14	TRBV27	TRBD2	TRBJ2-7	.	CASSFSGNTYEQYF	TGTGCCAGCAGTTTTAGCGGGAACACCTACGAGCAGTACTTC
11	TRBV2	.	TRBJ2-3	.	CASFFTEAQYF	TGTGCCAGCTTTTTTACAGAGGCGCAGTATTTT
12	TRBV7-9	.	TRBJ2-2	.	CASEGGPGELFF	TGTGCCAGCGAGGGCGGCCCCGGGGAGCTGTTTTTT
19	TRBV30	TRBD2	TRBJ2-5	.	CAWSNVRGRTSGTQETQYF	TGTGCCTGGAGTAACGTACGGGGCCGGACTAGCGGGACCCAAGAGACCCAGTACTTC
17	TRBV4-1	TRBD1	TRBJ1-5	.	CASSQDGQGYSNQPQHF	TGCGCCAGCAGCCAAGATGGACAGGGCTATAGCAATCAGCCCCAGCATTTT
14	TRBV10-3	TRBD1	TRBJ1-1	.	CAISGGGGWTEAFF	TGTGCCATCAGTGGAGGGGGCGGTTGGACTGAAGCTTTCTTT
14	TRBV5-5	.	TRBJ1-5	.	CASSLGSAGGPQHF	TGTGCCAGCAGCTTAGGCAGCGCCGGGGGGCCCCAGCATTTT
14	TRBV19	.	TRBJ1-5	.	CASSMGQANQPQHF	TGTGCCAGTAGTATGGGCCAGGCTAATCAGCCCCAGCATTTT
16	TRBV4-2	TRBD1	TRBJ1-4	.	CASSQDRGRGHEKLFF	TGTGCCAGCAGCCAAGATCGGGGCAGGGGGCATGAAAAACTGTTTTTT
16	TRBV25-1	TRBD1	TRBJ2-7	.	CASSESGTGASYEQYF	TGTGCCAGCAGTGAATCGGGGACAGGTGCCTCCTACGAGCAGTACTTC
15	TRBV5-1	TRBD1	TRBJ2-5	.	CASSSRDRGSETQYF	TGCGCCAGCAGCTCAAGGGACAGGGGGTCCGAGACCCAGTACTTC
15	TRBV11-2	.	TRBJ1-2	.	CASSSLGGRIYGYTF	TGTGCCAGCAGCTCCCTAGGCGGCAGGATTTATGGCTACACCTTC
17	TRBV7-8	TRBD2	TRBJ2-5	.	CASSLSTLAGTSETQYF	TGTGCCAGCAGCTTAAGTACCCTAGCGGGGACGTCAGAGACCCAGTACTTC
15	TRBV7-9	.	TRBJ1-5	.	CASSLVAGGNQPQHF	TGTGCCAGCAGCTTAGTAGCGGGGGGCAATCAGCCCCAGCATTTT
14	TRBV14	.	TRBJ2-3	once	CASSQDLFPDTQYF	TGTGCCAGCAGCCAAGACCTATTCCCAGATACGCAGTATTTT
14	TRBV5-6	.	TRBJ2-7	.	CASSLWRGSYEQYF	TGTGCCAGCAGCTTGTGGAGGGGTTCCTACGAGCAGTACTTC
15	TRBV2	.	TRBJ2-2	once	CASSEGGRNTGELFF	TGTGCCAGCAGTGAAGGGGGGCGAAACACCGGGGAGCTGTTTTTT
17	TRBV15	TRBD2	TRBJ2-1	.	CATSRDASGRVYNEQFF	TGTGCCACCAGCAGAGATGCGAGCGGGAGGGTTTACAATGAGCAGTTCTTC
17	TRBV7-9	TRBD2	TRBJ2-7	.	CASSPVGGRAIRDEQYF	TGTGCCAGCAGCCCAGTAGGTGGGAGGGCCATCCGCGACGAGCAGTACTTC
14	TRBV27	.	TRBJ1-1	.	CASSPINRISEAFF	TGTGCCAGCAGTCCGATCAACAGGATTTCGGAAGCTTTCTTT
14	TRBV5-8	.	TRBJ2-7	.	CASSFGTYSYEQYF	TGTGCCAGCAGCTTCGGGACTTACTCCTACGAGCAGTACTTC
14	TRBV7-9	.	TRBJ2-1	.	CASSLQEQSNEQFF	TGTGCCAGCAGCTTACAGGAGCAGTCTAATGAGCAGTTCTTC
14	TRBV18	TRBD2	TRBJ2-7	.	CASSSGLAAYEQYF	TGTGCCAGCTCATCGGGACTAGCGGCCTACGAGCAGTACTTC
16	TRBV28	.	TRBJ2-1	.	CASSWKLFSSYNEQFF	TGTGCCAGCAGCTGGAAACTATTCAGCTCCTACAATGAGCAGTTCTTC
14	TRBV6-5	TRBD1	TRBJ2-7	.	CASSYQDRGYEQYF	TGTGCCAGCAGTTACCAGGACAGGGGGTACGAGCAGTACTTC
16	TRBV5-8	TRBD1	TRBJ2-7	.	CASSLHSGTGSYEQYF	TGTGCCAGCAGCCTACACTCCGGGACAGGGTCCTACGAGCAGTACTTC
15	TRBV30	TRBD2	TRBJ2-1	.	CAWKVGTRSSNEQFF	TGTGCCTGGAAGGTTGGGACTAGGAGTTCGAATGAGCAGTTCTTC
16	TRBV27	TRBD1	TRBJ1-5	.	CASGQGVRESNQPQHF	TGTGCCAGCGGACAGGGGGTAAGGGAAAGCAATCAGCCCCAGCATTTT
14	TRBV11-2	.	TRBJ1-1	.	CASSLDPTNTEAFF	TGTGCCAGCAGCTTAGATCCTACGAACACTGAAGCTTTCTTT